A selection of T cell receptor beta chains follows, all from one sample in a study of CXCR4 blockade with PD-1 therapy in pancreatic cancer. TCRdb keeps only in-frame clones here, not all; method: immunoSEQ multiplex PCR. The sample shows around 6,400 clones, less than 40% of them seen only once. The material sequenced was tumor tissue. The receptors were sampled from a human donor with pancreatic ductal adenocarcinoma. The conserved cysteine and the conserved F or W are not part of the CDR3 here. Fields, in order: V gene, J gene, CDR3 protein.

V: TRBV4-1; J: TRBJ1-4; CDR3: ASSQDPGGINEKLF
V: TRBV19; J: TRBJ2-4; CDR3: ASRLDSYQY
V: TRBV27; J: TRBJ2-4; CDR3: ASTPLSSGGNIQY
V: TRBV19; J: TRBJ2-7; CDR3: ASSMGRAGTYEQY
V: TRBV5-1; J: TRBJ2-7; CDR3: ASSLGISGAYEQY
V: TRBV9; J: TRBJ2-7; CDR3: ASSVDSGRSWDEQY
V: TRBV6-8; J: TRBJ2-1; CDR3: ASRETSGSINEQF
V: TRBV19; J: TRBJ2-1; CDR3: ASMGGLAGGGSYNEQF
V: TRBV19; J: TRBJ2-1; CDR3: ASSISTGRYNEQF
V: TRBV28; J: TRBJ2-1; CDR3: ASNYRTSGLPYNEQF